This paragraph covers one T cell receptor beta chain sequence. As yet, its antigen is unknown. TCRdb keeps only in-frame clones here, not all; method: immunoSEQ multiplex PCR. Of around 100,000 clones listed, 80% to 95% were seen once; the top ten hold roughly 1.3%. The data derive from a study of T cell responses to AZD1222 COVID-19 vaccine. Regarding the study as a whole: Sampling captured repertoires only after the peak T cell response. White British ancestry dominated among donors, who included more females, and clonal diversity was possibly underestimated. There were vaccine-associated CD4 TCRs across spike, dominant at 160-218 and 743-854.

The CDR3 length is 15 residues. V was trimmed by 4 bases and J by 0 bases, leaving 12 bases between them. CDR1 and CDR2 (germline): LNHDA, SQIVND (reference sequence). This clonotype was obtained from an adult in good health. This chain connects TRBV19 to TRBJ1-1; D gene ambiguous. The specimen was peripheral blood, collected on day 0 of AZD1222 vaccination. The CDR3 DNA is TGTGCCAGTAGTAGGCGCGGGGAGATGAACACTGAAGCTTTCTTT. Translation gives CASSRRGEMNTEAFF.